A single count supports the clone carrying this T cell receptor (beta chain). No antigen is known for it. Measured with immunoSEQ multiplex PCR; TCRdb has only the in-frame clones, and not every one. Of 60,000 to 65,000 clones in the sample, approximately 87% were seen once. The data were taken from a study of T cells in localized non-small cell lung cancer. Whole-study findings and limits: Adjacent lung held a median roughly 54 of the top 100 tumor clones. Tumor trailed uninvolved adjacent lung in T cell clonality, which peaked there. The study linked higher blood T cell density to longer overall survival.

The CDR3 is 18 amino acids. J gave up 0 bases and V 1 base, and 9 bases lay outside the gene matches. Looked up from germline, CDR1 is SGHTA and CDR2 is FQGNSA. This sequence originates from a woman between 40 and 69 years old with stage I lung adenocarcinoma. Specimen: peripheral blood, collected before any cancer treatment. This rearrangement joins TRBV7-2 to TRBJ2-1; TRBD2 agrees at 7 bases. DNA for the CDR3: TGTGCCAGCAGCTTAGTTTGGTCTAGCGGTAGCTCCTACAATGAGCAGTTCTTC. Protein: CASSLVWSSGSSYNEQFF.